The 8 T cell receptor beta chains listed next were all sequenced from one sample in a study of OX40 agonist ivuxolimab in advanced cancers. Profiling relied on immunoSEQ multiplex PCR, and the TCRdb table lists in-frame clones only, not all of them. The sample yields roughly 86,000 clones, about 87% seen once. The sequencing here drew on CD4+ or CD8+ T cells sorted from blood, taken in a trial of the OX40 agonist ivuxolimab. The receptors shown here come from an adult with an advanced solid tumor such as melanoma, head and neck, liver or kidney cancer.

The chain uses TRBV6-6 and TRBJ2-2; tentative D call: TRBD1 (5 bases). The CDR3 sequence is 16 residues long. The germline V and J ends were trimmed by 0 bases and 0 bases, with 8 bases remaining between them. Germline V gene data show CDR1 as MNHNY and CDR2 as SVGAGI (reference sequence). The CDR3 loop reads CASSYSWTPNTGELFF. DNA for the CDR3: TGTGCCAGCAGTTACTCGTGGACACCGAACACCGGGGAGCTGTTTTTT.

The gene calls are TRBV6-5 and TRBJ2-7, with 10 bases matching TRBD1. V was pared by 6 bases and J by 4 bases, with 9 bases of the junction left unmatched. Germline V gene sequence: CDR1 MNHEY, CDR2 SVGAGI. The CDR3 is 15 amino acids. CDR3 DNA: TGTGCCAGCAGGGGTAACCGGGACAGGGGATACGAGCAGTACTTC. This sequence encodes CASRGNRDRGYEQYF.

The rearrangement joins TRBV5-5 to TRBJ1-1; 7 bases map to TRBD1. This CDR3 is 16 amino acids long. Germline assignment: CDR1 SGHKS and CDR2 YYEKEE (reference sequence). V dropped 2 bases and J dropped 3; count of bases not matched to a gene: 10. The CDR3 region is CASSFNRGHTYTEAFF. In DNA, the CDR3 is TGTGCCAGCAGCTTCAATAGGGGGCATACGTACACTGAAGCTTTCTTT. The entire variable domain, with the rest obtained from reference TRBV5-5 and TRBJ1-1, is as follows: DAGVTQSPTHLIKTRGQQVTLRCSPISGHKSVSWYQQVLGQGPQFIFQYYEKEERGRGNFPDRFSARQFPNYSSELNVNALLLGDSALYLCASSFNRGHTYTEAFFGQGTRLTVV.

V is TRBV7-8 and J is TRBJ1-6; 9 bases line up with TRBD1. J lost 9 bases, V lost 3 bases, and 6 bases had no gene match. This CDR3 is 15 amino acids long. Germline loops: CDR1 SGHVS, CDR2 FQNEAQ. CDR3 bases: TGTGCCAGCAGCTTGGGGACAGGGAACGGTTCACCCCTCCACTTT. Amino acid sequence: CASSLGTGNGSPLHF.

The chain is built from TRBV27 and TRBJ1-5, with D unclear. The length of the CDR3 is 13 residues. V was clipped by 6 bases and J by 0 bases, with 6 bases between them. Germline CDR1 MNHEY, CDR2 SMNVEV (reference sequence). As DNA, the CDR3 is TGTGCCAGCAGGAGGAATAGCAATCAGCCCCAGCATTTT. Translating it yields CASRRNSNQPQHF.

The chain has TRBV7-9 and TRBJ1-4; unclear D gene. Trimming took off 5 bases at V and 2 bases at J, with 9 bases between the two ends. This CDR3 is 14 amino acids long. Germline values: CDR1 SEHNR, CDR2 FQNEAQ (reference sequence). The CDR3 bases are TGTGCCAGCAGCACCATGTCTACTAATGAAAAACTGTTTTTT. Its translation is CASSTMSTNEKLFF.

The chain couples TRBV9 to TRBJ2-7; D is tentatively TRBD1 or TRBD2 (5 bases each). The V end lost 2 bases, the J end lost 0 bases, and 12 bases lay between the germline ends. This CDR3 spans 15 amino acids. Germline V gives CDR1 SGDLS, CDR2 YYNGEE. CDR3 loop: CASSVRDDSSYEQYF. CDR3 in DNA: TGTGCCAGCAGCGTCCGGGACGACAGCTCCTACGAGCAGTACTTC. The full variable domain, its missing parts supplied by reference TRBV9 and TRBJ2-7, is DSGVTQTPKHLITATGQRVTLRCSPRSGDLSVYWYQQSLDQGLQFLIQYYNGEERAKGNILERFSAQQFPDLHSELNLSSLELGDSALYFCASSVRDDSSYEQYFGPGTRLTVT.

The chain uses TRBV2 and TRBJ1-4; tentative D call: TRBD1 (5 bases). The germline V gene has CDR1 SNHLY and CDR2 FYNNEI. V shed 3 bases and J shed 0 bases, with 14 bases lying between them. This CDR3 region has 17 residues. CDR3 sequence: CASSEGDGTATNEKLFF. The CDR3 DNA is TGTGCCAGCAGTGAGGGAGATGGGACCGCAACTAATGAAAAACTGTTTTTT.